These T cell receptor beta chains were read from a single sample in a study of T cell responses to AZD1222 COVID-19 vaccine. Repertoires were generated with immunoSEQ multiplex PCR, while TCRdb's copy carries only in-frame clones and drops some. The repertoire includes 150,000 to 200,000 clones, roughly nine tenths of them detected once, and approximately 1.2% sits in the top ten. The material sequenced was peripheral blood, taken 28 days after the second AZD1222 dose. All receptors come from an adult who received the AZD1222 COVID-19 vaccine. The CDR3 runs from the conserved cysteine through the conserved F or W. D genes are given only for firm matches. Rows give clone size only sometimes, using once, few, many, or a class for an expanded clone.

D,length,V,size,J,DNA,CDR3
TRBD2,17,TRBV7-9,-,TRBJ2-4,TGTGCCAGCAGCTTAAGGGGACTAGCAACAGCAACAAACATTCAGTACTTC,CASSLRGLATATNIQYF
-,15,TRBV7-9,-,TRBJ1-1,TGTGCCAGCAGCCCCGGGGCAGGGACCGGCACTGAAGCTTTCTTT,CASSPGAGTGTEAFF
-,15,TRBV6-1,-,TRBJ1-1,TGTGCCAGCAGTGAAGCGGATTACAGGGTATCTGAAGCTTTCTTT,CASSEADYRVSEAFF
-,14,TRBV5-1,-,TRBJ2-7,TGCGCCAGCAGCTTAATCCAGACTCGGGCCGAGCAGTACTTC,CASSLIQTRAEQYF
-,15,TRBV3-1/TRBV3-2,-,TRBJ1-4,TGTGCCAGCAGCCGCGGGGGGCAGACTAATGAAAAACTGTTTTTT,CASSRGGQTNEKLFF
-,14,TRBV7-2,-,TRBJ2-7,TGTGCCAGCAGCTCTGTGGGGAAACACGGCGAGCAGTACTTC,CASSSVGKHGEQYF
-,14,TRBV28,-,TRBJ2-7,TGTGCCAGCAGCCTTGCCGCCCGGGCGGCCGAGCAGTACTTC,CASSLAARAAEQYF
TRBD2,17,TRBV3-1/TRBV3-2,-,TRBJ2-5,TGTGCCAGCAGTCCGCCGCCTAATACTAGCGTACAAGAGACCCAGTACTTC,CASSPPPNTSVQETQYF
TRBD1,16,TRBV10-3,-,TRBJ1-2,TGTGCCATCAGTGATTTTTCCGGGACAGCCCCCTATGGCTACACCTTC,CAISDFSGTAPYGYTF
-,15,TRBV4-2,-,TRBJ2-7,TGTGCCAGCAGCCTAAGGGTCGAGGGGTCCTACGAGCAGTACTTC,CASSLRVEGSYEQYF
-,14,TRBV6-5,-,TRBJ2-1,TGTGCCAGCAGTTACGGCGGGGACAACAATGAGCAGTTCTTC,CASSYGGDNNEQFF
TRBD2,16,TRBV9,-,TRBJ2-3,TGTGCCAGCAGCGTAGGGCGGGGGGGAAACACAGATACGCAGTATTTT,CASSVGRGGNTDTQYF
TRBD2,18,TRBV27,-,TRBJ2-7,TGTGCCAGCAGTTTAATTGGGACTAGCGGGCCGAGCTCCTACGAGCAGTACTTC,CASSLIGTSGPSSYEQYF
TRBD2,19,TRBV4-1,once,TRBJ2-3,TGCGCCAGCAGCCACCGCTGGACTAGCGGAGGGGGGGCCACAGATACGCAGTATTTT,CASSHRWTSGGGATDTQYF
-,14,TRBV18,-,TRBJ1-5,TGTGCCAGCTCACCGGACGGAGGCAATCAGCCCCAGCATTTT,CASSPDGGNQPQHF
-,13,TRBV28,-,TRBJ1-2,TGTGCCAGCAGTTTGGCCCCCAGTTATGGCTACACCTTC,CASSLAPSYGYTF
TRBD1,15,TRBV19,-,TRBJ1-5,TGTGCCAGTACCTACAGGGGGGCGAGCAATCAGCCCCAGCATTTT,CASTYRGASNQPQHF
TRBD2,17,TRBV7-9,-,TRBJ2-2,TGTGCCAGCAGCTTGGCGGGAGGGCCGTCGAACACCGGGGAGCTGTTTTTT,CASSLAGGPSNTGELFF
-,14,TRBV6-2/TRBV6-3,-,TRBJ2-7,TGTGCCAGCAGTTACTCGTCAGGGCCCTACGAGCAGTACTTC,CASSYSSGPYEQYF
-,14,TRBV13,-,TRBJ1-1,TGTGCCAGCAGCTTAAGAGTCAAGAACACTGAAGCTTTCTTT,CASSLRVKNTEAFF
TRBD1,18,TRBV27,-,TRBJ2-1,TGTGCCAGCAGTTTCGGCCCCCGACAGGGGGCATGGGACAATGAGCAGTTCTTC,CASSFGPRQGAWDNEQFF
TRBD2,15,TRBV13,-,TRBJ2-2,TGTGCCAGCACCCAAGGACTAGGGGTTACCGGGGAGCTGTTTTTT,CASTQGLGVTGELFF
-,21,TRBV12-1,-,TRBJ2-7,TGTGCCAGCAGCTCTCACCTTTTTAGCGGGAGCAAAGTTGACCTACCCTACGAGCAGTACTTC,CASSSHLFSGSKVDLPYEQYF
TRBD1,15,TRBV19,-,TRBJ1-4,TGTGCCAGTACCACAATAGGGACAGCTAATGAAAAACTGTTTTTT,CASTTIGTANEKLFF
-,14,TRBV29-1,-,TRBJ2-5,TGCAGCGTCGAAGGGACCAAAGGGGATCAGACCCAGTACTTC,CSVEGTKGDQTQYF
TRBD2,14,TRBV9,-,TRBJ2-1,TGTGCCAGCAGCGTAGACGGGGGGATCGATGAGCAGTTCTTC,CASSVDGGIDEQFF
-,13,TRBV20-1,-,TRBJ2-5,TGCAGTGCTAGTGTGACGAATCAAGAGACCCAGTACTTC,CSASVTNQETQYF
-,16,TRBV27,-,TRBJ1-2,TGTGCCAGCAGTTTGGACGGGTCCGGACCCCTGGGGGGCTACACCTTC,CASSLDGSGPLGGYTF
TRBD2,15,TRBV6-6,once,TRBJ2-7,TGTGCCAGCAGCCCGAATAGCGGGATCACCTACGAGCAGTACTTC,CASSPNSGITYEQYF
TRBD2,15,TRBV19,few,TRBJ2-7,TGTGCCAGTAGTACAAGAGCGGGAGCGGTCGCCGAGCAGTACTTC,CASSTRAGAVAEQYF
-,13,TRBV19,-,TRBJ2-5,TGTGCCAGTAGTAAACTTGTCCAAGAGACCCAGTACTTC,CASSKLVQETQYF
-,12,TRBV7-3,-,TRBJ2-1,TGTGCCAGCAGTCCCGGGACATATGAGCAGTTCTTC,CASSPGTYEQFF
TRBD1,16,TRBV27,-,TRBJ1-2,TGTGCCAGCAGTCCATCCCAGGGGGCGCTTAACTATGGCTACACCTTC,CASSPSQGALNYGYTF
-,14,TRBV19,-,TRBJ1-4,TGTGCCAGTAGACCGGGACGGAAGAATGAAAAACTGTTTTTT,CASRPGRKNEKLFF
TRBD1,15,TRBV13,-,TRBJ1-6,TGTGCCAGCAGTCCGGACAGGGGGCATAATTCACCCCTCCACTTT,CASSPDRGHNSPLHF
-,14,TRBV27,once,TRBJ1-1,TGTGCCAGCAGTTTATGGGGATTTAAGGGAGAAGCTTTCTTT,CASSLWGFKGEAFF
TRBD1,16,TRBV27,-,TRBJ1-5,TGTGCCAGCAGTTTTATCCCTCGACAGGGAGGACAGCCCCAGCATTTT,CASSFIPRQGGQPQHF
-,16,TRBV4-2,-,TRBJ2-7,TGTGCCAGCAGCCAAGAACCCTCCGGGACCCCCCTCGAGCAGTACTTC,CASSQEPSGTPLEQYF
-,14,TRBV18,-,TRBJ1-4,TGTGCCAGCTCACCTGATGCAACTAATGAAAAACTGTTTTTT,CASSPDATNEKLFF
-,16,TRBV5-3,-,TRBJ2-1,TGTGCCAGAAGCTTGGGGACTGCTCTTACCAACAATGAGCAGTTCTTC,CARSLGTALTNNEQFF
-,14,TRBV25-1,-,TRBJ1-2,TGTGCCAGCAGTGAAGACGTAGGGGCGGGTGGCTACACCTTC,CASSEDVGAGGYTF
-,16,TRBV18,-,TRBJ1-2,TGTGCCAGCTCACCGACTCAACAGGGATTAAACTATGGCTACACCTTC,CASSPTQQGLNYGYTF
TRBD1,14,TRBV4-1,-,TRBJ1-6,TGCGCCAGCAGCTCAGGGACAGGGGATTCACCCCTCCACTTT,CASSSGTGDSPLHF
-,15,TRBV10-1,-,TRBJ1-5,TGCGCCACCCCGATAATAGACAGGAACAATCAGCCCCAGCATTTT,CATPIIDRNNQPQHF
TRBD2,16,TRBV13,-,TRBJ2-7,TGTGCCAGCAGCTTAGTTTCAGCGGGACCACCCTACGAGCAGTACTTC,CASSLVSAGPPYEQYF
TRBD1,16,TRBV5-1,-,TRBJ1-1,TGCGCCAGCAGCCCCCCCGGACAGGGAAGGCACACTGAAGCTTTCTTT,CASSPPGQGRHTEAFF
TRBD2,15,TRBV28,-,TRBJ2-7,TGTGCCAGCAGTCGACCGGGACTAGTCTCCCTCGAGCAGTACTTC,CASSRPGLVSLEQYF